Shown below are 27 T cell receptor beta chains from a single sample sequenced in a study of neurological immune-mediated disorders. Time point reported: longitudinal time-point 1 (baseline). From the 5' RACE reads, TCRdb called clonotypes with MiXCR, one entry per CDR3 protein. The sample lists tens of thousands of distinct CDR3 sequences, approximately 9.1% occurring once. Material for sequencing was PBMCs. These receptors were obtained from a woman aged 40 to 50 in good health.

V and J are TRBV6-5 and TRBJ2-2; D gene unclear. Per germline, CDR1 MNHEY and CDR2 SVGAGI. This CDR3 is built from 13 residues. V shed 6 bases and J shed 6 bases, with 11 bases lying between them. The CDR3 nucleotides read TGTGCCAGCAGGATCCAGTGGTCCGGGGAGCTGTTTTTT. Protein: CASRIQWSGELFF.

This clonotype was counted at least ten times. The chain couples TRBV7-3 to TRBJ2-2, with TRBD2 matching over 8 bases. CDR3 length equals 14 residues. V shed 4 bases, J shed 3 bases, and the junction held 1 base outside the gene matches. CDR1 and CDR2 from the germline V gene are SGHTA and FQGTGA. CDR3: CASSSAGDTGELFF. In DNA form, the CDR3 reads TGTGCCAGCAGCTCAGCGGGAGACACCGGGGAGCTGTTTTTT.

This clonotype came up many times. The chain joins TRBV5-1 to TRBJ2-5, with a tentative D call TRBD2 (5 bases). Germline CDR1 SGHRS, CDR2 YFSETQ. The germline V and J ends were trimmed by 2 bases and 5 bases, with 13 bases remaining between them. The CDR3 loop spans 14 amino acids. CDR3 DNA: TGCGCCAGCAGCTTAGGACGAGGGCGGGAGACCCAGTACTTC. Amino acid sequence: CASSLGRGRETQYF.

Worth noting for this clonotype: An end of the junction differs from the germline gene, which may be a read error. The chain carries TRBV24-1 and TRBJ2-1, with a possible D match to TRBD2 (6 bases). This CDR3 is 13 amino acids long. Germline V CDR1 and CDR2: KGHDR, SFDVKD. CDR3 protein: CTTSPSERNEQFF. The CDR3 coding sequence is TGTACCACCAGCCCTAGCGAGAGGAATGAGCAGTTCTTC.

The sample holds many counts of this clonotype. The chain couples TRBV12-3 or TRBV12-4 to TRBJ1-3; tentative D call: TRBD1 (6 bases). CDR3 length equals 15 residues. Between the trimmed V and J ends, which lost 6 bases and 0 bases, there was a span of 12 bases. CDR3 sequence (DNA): TGTGCCAGCAGCGGAGGACAGTTCTCTGGAAACACCATATATTTT. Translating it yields CASSGGQFSGNTIYF.

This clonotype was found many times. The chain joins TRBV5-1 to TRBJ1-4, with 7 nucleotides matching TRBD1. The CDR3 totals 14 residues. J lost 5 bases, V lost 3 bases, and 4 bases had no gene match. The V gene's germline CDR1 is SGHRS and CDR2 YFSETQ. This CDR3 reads CASSSGQSNEKLFF. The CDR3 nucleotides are TGCGCCAGCAGCTCGGGACAGTCCAATGAAAAACTGTTTTTT. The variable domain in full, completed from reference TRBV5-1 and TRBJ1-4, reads KAGVTQTPRYLIKTRGQQVTLSCSPISGHRSVSWYQQTPGQGLQFLFEYFSETQRNKGNFPGRFSGRQFSNSRSEMNVSTLELGDSALYLCASSSGQSNEKLFFGSGTQLSVL.

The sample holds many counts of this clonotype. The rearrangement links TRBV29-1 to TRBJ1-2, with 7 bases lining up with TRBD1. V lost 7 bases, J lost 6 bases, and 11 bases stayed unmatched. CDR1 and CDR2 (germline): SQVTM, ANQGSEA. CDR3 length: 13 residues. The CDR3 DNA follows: TGCAGCGCACGTCAGGGGGGGGTAAATGGCTACACCTTC. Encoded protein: CSARQGGVNGYTF. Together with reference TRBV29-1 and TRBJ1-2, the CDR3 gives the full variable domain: SAVISQKPSRDICQRGTSLTIQCQVDSQVTMMFWYRQQPGQSLTLIATANQGSEATYESGFVIDKFPISRPNLTFSTLTVSNMSPEDSSIYLCSARQGGVNGYTFGSGTRLTVV.

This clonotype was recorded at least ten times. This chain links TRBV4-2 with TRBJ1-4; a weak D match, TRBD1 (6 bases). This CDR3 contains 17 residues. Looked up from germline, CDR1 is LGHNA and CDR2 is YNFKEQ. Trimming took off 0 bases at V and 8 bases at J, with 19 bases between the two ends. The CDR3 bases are TGTGCCAGCAGCCAAGATTCGGCGGCAGGGGCGGGAGAAAAACTGTTTTTT. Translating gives CASSQDSAAGAGEKLFF.

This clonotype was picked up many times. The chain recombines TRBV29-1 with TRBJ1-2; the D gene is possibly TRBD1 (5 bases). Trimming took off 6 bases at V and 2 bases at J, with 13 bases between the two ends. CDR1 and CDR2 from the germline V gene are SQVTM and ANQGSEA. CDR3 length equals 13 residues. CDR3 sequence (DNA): TGCAGCGTGTACAGGTTGTTAAACTATGGCTACACCTTC. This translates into CSVYRLLNYGYTF.

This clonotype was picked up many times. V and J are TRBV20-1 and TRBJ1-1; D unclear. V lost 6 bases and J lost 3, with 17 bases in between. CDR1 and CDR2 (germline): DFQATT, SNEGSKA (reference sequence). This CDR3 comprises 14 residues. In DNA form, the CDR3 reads TGCAGTGCCGAAAGTCGGATCCGGCACACTGAAGCTTTCTTT. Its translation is CSAESRIRHTEAFF.

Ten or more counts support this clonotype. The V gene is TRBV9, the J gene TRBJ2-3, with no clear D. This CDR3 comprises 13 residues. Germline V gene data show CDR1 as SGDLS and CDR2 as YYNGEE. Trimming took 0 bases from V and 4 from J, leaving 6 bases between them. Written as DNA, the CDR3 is TGTGCCAGCAGCGTAGTAACCTCAGATACGCAGTATTTT. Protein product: CASSVVTSDTQYF.

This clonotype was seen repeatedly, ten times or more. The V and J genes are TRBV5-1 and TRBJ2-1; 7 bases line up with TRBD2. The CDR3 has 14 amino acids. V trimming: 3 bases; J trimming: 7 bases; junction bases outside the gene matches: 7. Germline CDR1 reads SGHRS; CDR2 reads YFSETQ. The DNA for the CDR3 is TGCGCCAGCAGCTGGCTCGCCGGGGGGAATGAGCAGTTCTTC. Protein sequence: CASSWLAGGNEQFF.

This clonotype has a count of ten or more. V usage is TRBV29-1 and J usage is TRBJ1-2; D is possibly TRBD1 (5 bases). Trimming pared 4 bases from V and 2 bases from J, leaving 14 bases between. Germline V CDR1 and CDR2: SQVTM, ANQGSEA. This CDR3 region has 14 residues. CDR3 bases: TGCAGCGTTGGAGAGGGGATATTAAACTATGGCTACACCTTC. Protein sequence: CSVGEGILNYGYTF.

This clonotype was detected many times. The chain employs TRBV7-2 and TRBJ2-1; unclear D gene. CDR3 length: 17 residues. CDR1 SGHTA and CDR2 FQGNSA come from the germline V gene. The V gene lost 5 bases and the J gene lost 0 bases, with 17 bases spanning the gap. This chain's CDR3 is CASSPRSRPRSYNEQFF. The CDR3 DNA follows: TGTGCCAGCAGCCCCCGATCGAGGCCCCGCTCCTACAATGAGCAGTTCTTC.

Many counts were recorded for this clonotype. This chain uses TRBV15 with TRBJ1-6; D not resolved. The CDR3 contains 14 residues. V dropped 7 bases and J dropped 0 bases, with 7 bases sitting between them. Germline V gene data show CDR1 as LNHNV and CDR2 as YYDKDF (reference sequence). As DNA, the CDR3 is TGTGCCACCAAGGATAGCTCCTATAATTCACCCCTCCACTTT. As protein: CATKDSSYNSPLHF.

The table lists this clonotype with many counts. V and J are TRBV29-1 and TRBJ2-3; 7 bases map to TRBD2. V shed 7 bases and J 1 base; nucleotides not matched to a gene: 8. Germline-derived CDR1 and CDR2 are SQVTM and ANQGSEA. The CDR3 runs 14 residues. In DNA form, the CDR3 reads TGCAGCGCCCCGACTAGCCCCGGCACAGATACGCAGTATTTT. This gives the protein CSAPTSPGTDTQYF.

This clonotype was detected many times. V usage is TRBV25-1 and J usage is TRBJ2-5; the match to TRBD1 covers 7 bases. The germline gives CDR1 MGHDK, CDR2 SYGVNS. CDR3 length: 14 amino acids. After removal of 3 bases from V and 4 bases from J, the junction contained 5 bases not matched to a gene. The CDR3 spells CASSDVRQGETQYF. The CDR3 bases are TGTGCCAGCAGTGACGTACGACAGGGAGAGACCCAGTACTTC.

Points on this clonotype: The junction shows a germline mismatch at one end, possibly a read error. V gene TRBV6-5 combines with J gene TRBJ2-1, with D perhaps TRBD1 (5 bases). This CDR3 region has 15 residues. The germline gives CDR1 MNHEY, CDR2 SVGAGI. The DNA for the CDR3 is TGTGCCAGCAGCCCAGGGTCCATCTCCTACAACGAGCAGTTCTTC. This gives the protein CASSPGSISYNEQFF.

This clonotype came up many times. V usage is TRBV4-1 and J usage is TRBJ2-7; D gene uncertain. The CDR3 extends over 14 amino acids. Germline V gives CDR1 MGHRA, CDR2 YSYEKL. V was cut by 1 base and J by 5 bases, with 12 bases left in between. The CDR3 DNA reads TGCGCCAGCAGCCAAGTTGCTATGGACGACGAGCAGTACTTC. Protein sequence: CASSQVAMDDEQYF.

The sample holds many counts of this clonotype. The CDR3 here is CSALQGWTGELFF. The CDR3 nucleotides are TGCAGCGCCCTACAGGGTTGGACCGGGGAGCTGTTTTTT. V is TRBV29-1 and J is TRBJ2-2; weak D call: TRBD1 (6 bases). CDR1 is SQVTM, CDR2 ANQGSEA, per germline. The CDR3 runs to 13 residues. V gave up 7 bases and J gave up 5 bases, with 14 bases separating them.

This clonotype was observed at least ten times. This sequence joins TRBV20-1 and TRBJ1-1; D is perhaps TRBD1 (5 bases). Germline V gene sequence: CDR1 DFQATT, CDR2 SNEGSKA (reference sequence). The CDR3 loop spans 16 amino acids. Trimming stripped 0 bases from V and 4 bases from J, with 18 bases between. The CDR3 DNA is TGCAGTGCTAGAGATTTCGGACGGGGGAGTGTCACTGAAGCTTTCTTT. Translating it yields CSARDFGRGSVTEAFF.

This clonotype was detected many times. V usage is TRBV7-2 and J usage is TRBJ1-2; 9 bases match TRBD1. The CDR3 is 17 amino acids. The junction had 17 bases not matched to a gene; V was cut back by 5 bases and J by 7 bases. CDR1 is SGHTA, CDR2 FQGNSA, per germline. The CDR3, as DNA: TGTGCCAGCAGCCTCCAAGGTCCGGGACAGGGTGAGCGTGGCTACACCTTC. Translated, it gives CASSLQGPGQGERGYTF.

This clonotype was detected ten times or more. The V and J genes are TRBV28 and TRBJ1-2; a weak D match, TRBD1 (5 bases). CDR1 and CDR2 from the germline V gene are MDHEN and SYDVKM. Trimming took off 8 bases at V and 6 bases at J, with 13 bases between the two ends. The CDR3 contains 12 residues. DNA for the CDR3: TGTGCCAGCTACTCCAGGGCGGATGGCTACACCTTC. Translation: CASYSRADGYTF.

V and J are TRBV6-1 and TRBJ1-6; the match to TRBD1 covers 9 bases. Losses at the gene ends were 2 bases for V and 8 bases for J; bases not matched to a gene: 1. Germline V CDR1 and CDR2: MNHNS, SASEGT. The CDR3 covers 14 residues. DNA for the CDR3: TGTGCCAGCAGTGAATGGGACAGGGATTCACCCCTCCACTTT. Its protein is CASSEWDRDSPLHF.

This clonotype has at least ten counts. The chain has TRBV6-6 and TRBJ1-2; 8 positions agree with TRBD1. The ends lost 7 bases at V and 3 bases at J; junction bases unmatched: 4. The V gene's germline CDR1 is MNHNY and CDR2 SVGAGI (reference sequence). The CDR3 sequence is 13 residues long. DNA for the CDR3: TGTGCCAGCACCCGGACAGGGCACTATGGCTACACCTTC. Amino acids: CASTRTGHYGYTF.

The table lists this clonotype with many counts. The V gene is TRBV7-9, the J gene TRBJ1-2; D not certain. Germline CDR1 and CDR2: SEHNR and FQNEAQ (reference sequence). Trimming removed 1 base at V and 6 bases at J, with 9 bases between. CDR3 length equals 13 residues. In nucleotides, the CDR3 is TGTGCCAGCAGCTTAGGGGTCCTCGATGGCTACACCTTC. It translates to CASSLGVLDGYTF.

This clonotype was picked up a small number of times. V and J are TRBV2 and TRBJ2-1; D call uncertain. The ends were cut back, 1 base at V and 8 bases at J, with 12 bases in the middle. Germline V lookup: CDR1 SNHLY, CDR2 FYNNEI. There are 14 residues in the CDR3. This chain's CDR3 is CASSEEGLYDEQFF. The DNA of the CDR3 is TGTGCCAGCAGTGAAGAAGGCTTATACGATGAGCAGTTCTTC.